This is a list of T cell receptor beta chains from one sample in a study of cytomegalovirus exposure and HLA in healthy donors. The table came from immunoSEQ multiplex PCR; TCRdb's copy has only in-frame clones and leaves some out. Among 100,000 to 150,000 clones listed, approximately 80% were seen once. The sample was PBMCs. These receptors originate from a woman in her forties in good health and CMV-seronegative. CDR3s include the opening cysteine and the closing phenylalanine or tryptophan. Fields, in order: D gene, J gene, V gene, clone size, CDR3 DNA, CDR3 protein. A D gene is named only where the DNA matches it firmly. Clone sizes are given selectively: once, few, many, or a class where the clone is expanded.

D: -
J: TRBJ1-4
V: TRBV29-1
size: few
DNA: TGCAGCGTTGTAGGTCAATCGACAGGTCTGGAAAAACTGTTTTTT
CDR3: CSVVGQSTGLEKLFF

D: -
J: TRBJ1-5
V: TRBV10-3
size: -
DNA: TGTGCCATCAGTCCAGGGTACAATCAGCCCCAGCATTTT
CDR3: CAISPGYNQPQHF

D: -
J: TRBJ2-5
V: TRBV11-3
size: -
DNA: TGTGCCAGCAGCTTAAGGCAGGGGGAGACCCAGTACTTC
CDR3: CASSLRQGETQYF

D: -
J: TRBJ1-1
V: TRBV6-6
size: few
DNA: TGTGCCAGCAGTGAGAACCGGGACACTGAAGCTTTCTTT
CDR3: CASSENRDTEAFF

D: -
J: TRBJ1-5
V: TRBV6-1
size: once
DNA: TGTGCCAGCAGTGAAACATCCCTTAGCAATCAGCCCCAGCATTTT
CDR3: CASSETSLSNQPQHF

D: TRBD1
J: TRBJ1-2
V: TRBV28
size: -
DNA: TGTGCCAGCGTAACACAGCGGCAGGGGGATGGCTACACCTTC
CDR3: CASVTQRQGDGYTF

D: TRBD1
J: TRBJ1-4
V: TRBV5-1
size: once
DNA: TGCGCCAGCAGCAGGGGGACAGGGGGATCGTCCTTGATTGGGGAAAAACTGTTTTTT
CDR3: CASSRGTGGSSLIGEKLFF

D: -
J: TRBJ2-7
V: TRBV2
size: -
DNA: TGTGCCAGCACCCCGGTCGGGACTCCCGGATACGAGCAGTACTTC
CDR3: CASTPVGTPGYEQYF

D: -
J: TRBJ1-5
V: TRBV9
size: -
DNA: TGTGCCAGCAGCGGACGCTCAGGGCAGCCCCAGCATTTT
CDR3: CASSGRSGQPQHF

D: TRBD1
J: TRBJ1-2
V: TRBV27
size: once
DNA: TGTGCCAGCAGTCCCGGGACAGGGGGTGCGGGCTATGGCTACACCTTC
CDR3: CASSPGTGGAGYGYTF

D: -
J: TRBJ2-2
V: TRBV4-3
size: few
DNA: TGCGCCAGCAGCCAGCAGAAACAAACCGGGGAGCTGTTTTTT
CDR3: CASSQQKQTGELFF

D: -
J: TRBJ2-3
V: TRBV19
size: -
DNA: TGTGCCAGTAGTATAGAACGGGAAGGATCGCAGTATTTT
CDR3: CASSIEREGSQYF

D: -
J: TRBJ2-6
V: TRBV27
size: -
DNA: TGTGCCAGCAGGACCGTTATGGGGGCCGGCCTCTCTGGGGCCAACGTCCTGACTTTC
CDR3: CASRTVMGAGLSGANVLTF

D: TRBD1
J: TRBJ2-3
V: TRBV11-1
size: -
DNA: TGTGCCAGCAACGGACAGGATCCCAGCACAGATACGCAGTATTTT
CDR3: CASNGQDPSTDTQYF

D: -
J: TRBJ2-7
V: TRBV27
size: -
DNA: TGTGCCAGCAGTTTGGCGGCGGACAGAACGTACGAGCAGTACTTC
CDR3: CASSLAADRTYEQYF

D: -
J: TRBJ1-3
V: TRBV2
size: -
DNA: TGTGCCAGCACCCCAGTGGCCTCTGGAAACACCATATATTTT
CDR3: CASTPVASGNTIYF

D: -
J: TRBJ1-6
V: TRBV2
size: -
DNA: TGTGCCAGCAGGAGCACGCGGAGTAATTCACCCCTCCACTTT
CDR3: CASRSTRSNSPLHF

D: -
J: TRBJ1-1
V: TRBV11-2
size: -
DNA: TGTGCCAGCAGCAAGAACAGGGAGACTGAAGCTTTCTTT
CDR3: CASSKNRETEAFF

D: -
J: TRBJ1-3
V: TRBV13
size: -
DNA: TGTGCCAGCAGCTTCAAGGGGGTGAACACCATATATTTT
CDR3: CASSFKGVNTIYF

D: -
J: TRBJ1-6
V: TRBV19
size: -
DNA: TGTGCCAGTAGTATAGGGGGAGCAACCTATAATTCACCCCTCCACTTT
CDR3: CASSIGGATYNSPLHF

D: -
J: TRBJ1-1
V: TRBV9
size: -
DNA: TGTGCCAGCAGCGTAGACGCGACGGGGAACACTGAAGCTTTCTTT
CDR3: CASSVDATGNTEAFF

D: -
J: TRBJ2-2
V: TRBV2
size: -
DNA: TGTGCCAGCAGGCCGGACACCGGGGAGCTGTTTTTT
CDR3: CASRPDTGELFF

D: TRBD1
J: TRBJ2-7
V: TRBV4-1
size: -
DNA: TGCGCCAGCAGCTCTGGCCCGGGACAGATCTACGAGCAGTACTTC
CDR3: CASSSGPGQIYEQYF

D: TRBD1
J: TRBJ1-6
V: TRBV5-6
size: few
DNA: TGTGCCAGCAGCTGGGGGACAGGGACCTCACCCCTCCACTTT
CDR3: CASSWGTGTSPLHF

D: -
J: TRBJ2-1
V: TRBV5-1
size: -
DNA: TGCGCCAGCAGCTCGACAGGGGAGGGTAACAATGAGCAGTTCTTC
CDR3: CASSSTGEGNNEQFF

D: -
J: TRBJ2-1
V: TRBV6-5
size: -
DNA: TGTGCCAGCAGTTACTCCCCCGAGGACAATGAGCAGTTCTTC
CDR3: CASSYSPEDNEQFF

D: -
J: TRBJ2-3
V: TRBV5-1
size: -
DNA: TGCGCCAGCCGGGACACGCTCTACACAGATACGCAGTATTTT
CDR3: CASRDTLYTDTQYF

D: TRBD1
J: TRBJ1-1
V: TRBV13
size: -
DNA: TGTGCCAGCAGCCTCGGGGACAGGGAGCCCCTGAACACTGAAGCTTTCTTT
CDR3: CASSLGDREPLNTEAFF

D: -
J: TRBJ1-2
V: TRBV7-8
size: -
DNA: TGTGCCAGCAGCCCGGGACATAACTATGGCTACACCTTC
CDR3: CASSPGHNYGYTF

D: TRBD2
J: TRBJ2-5
V: TRBV5-1
size: -
DNA: TGCGCCAGCAGCTTGACTAGCGGGGGGGGAGAGACCCAGTACTTC
CDR3: CASSLTSGGGETQYF

D: -
J: TRBJ2-1
V: TRBV27
size: -
DNA: TGTGCCAGCAGTTTAGGGGACTCCCTCTACAATGAGCAGTTCTTC
CDR3: CASSLGDSLYNEQFF

D: -
J: TRBJ2-3
V: TRBV6-6
size: -
DNA: TGTGCCAGCAGTTACGGAGCAAACACAGATACGCAGTATTTT
CDR3: CASSYGANTDTQYF

D: TRBD1
J: TRBJ2-7
V: TRBV28
size: -
DNA: TGTGCCAGCGTGACAGGGCCGTACGAGCAGTACTTC
CDR3: CASVTGPYEQYF

D: TRBD1
J: TRBJ1-2
V: TRBV4-3
size: -
DNA: TGCGCCAGCAGTTACGGGACAGACGGCTACACCTTC
CDR3: CASSYGTDGYTF

D: TRBD2
J: TRBJ2-1
V: TRBV13
size: -
DNA: TGTGCCAGCAGCTTGCGACTAGCGGGGGCCATCGCCCACAATGAGCAGTTCTTC
CDR3: CASSLRLAGAIAHNEQFF

D: TRBD1
J: TRBJ1-1
V: TRBV2
size: -
DNA: TGTGCCAGCAGTTTCGACAGGGTTGCTATGAACACTGAAGCTTTCTTT
CDR3: CASSFDRVAMNTEAFF

D: TRBD1
J: TRBJ2-2
V: TRBV4-3
size: -
DNA: TGCGCCAGCAGCCAAGATAGTAAGGACAGGGGGCCGAACACCGGGGAGCTGTTTTTT
CDR3: CASSQDSKDRGPNTGELFF

D: -
J: TRBJ1-1
V: TRBV28
size: -
DNA: TGTGCCAGCAGTTTAGCCGGCACTGAAGCTTTCTTT
CDR3: CASSLAGTEAFF

D: -
J: TRBJ2-2
V: TRBV10-1
size: -
DNA: TGCGCCAGCAGCGCCCTTGGCAGGGGTAACACCGGGGAGCTGTTTTTT
CDR3: CASSALGRGNTGELFF

D: TRBD2
J: TRBJ2-3
V: TRBV30
size: -
DNA: TGTGCCTGGAGTATTTCCGGGACTAGCGGGGCCACAGATACGCAGTATTTT
CDR3: CAWSISGTSGATDTQYF

D: TRBD1
J: TRBJ1-1
V: TRBV5-6
size: -
DNA: TGTGCCAGCAGCTTGGGGACAGGGGGGAGTAGCGCTGAAGCTTTCTTT
CDR3: CASSLGTGGSSAEAFF

D: -
J: TRBJ1-1
V: TRBV6-5
size: -
DNA: TGTGCCAGCAGTTACTCGACAGCCAGGAACACTGAAGCTTTCTTT
CDR3: CASSYSTARNTEAFF

D: TRBD2
J: TRBJ2-5
V: TRBV5-4
size: once
DNA: TGTGCCAGCAGCCAACTGGGGGGGGAAGAGACCCAGTACTTC
CDR3: CASSQLGGEETQYF

D: -
J: TRBJ2-7
V: TRBV10-1
size: -
DNA: TGCGCCAGCAGTGAGTCGAGAGCAGGGAAATACGAGCAGTACTTC
CDR3: CASSESRAGKYEQYF

D: TRBD2
J: TRBJ2-5
V: TRBV7-2
size: -
DNA: TGTGCCAGCAGCTTAGCGCCTCTTTCCTTAGCGGGGCAAGAGACCCAGTACTTC
CDR3: CASSLAPLSLAGQETQYF

D: -
J: TRBJ1-2
V: TRBV27
size: -
DNA: TGTGCCAGCAGTCCCCGACCGTTACAGTATTTTAGTGGCTACACCTTC
CDR3: CASSPRPLQYFSGYTF

D: TRBD2
J: TRBJ2-5
V: TRBV19
size: -
DNA: TGTGCCAGTAGTGCCGCGGGGGAGCCTTATACAGAGACCCAGTACTTC
CDR3: CASSAAGEPYTETQYF

D: TRBD1
J: TRBJ1-5
V: TRBV2
size: few
DNA: TGTGCCAGCAGTGAACAGGGGGTGAGCAATCAGCCCCAGCATTTT
CDR3: CASSEQGVSNQPQHF

D: TRBD2
J: TRBJ2-1
V: TRBV9
size: -
DNA: TGTGCCAGCAGCGTAGAGTCCCTCTTAGCGGGGGGGCTCAATGAGCAGTTCTTC
CDR3: CASSVESLLAGGLNEQFF

D: TRBD1
J: TRBJ1-1
V: TRBV4-2
size: -
DNA: TGTGCCAGCAATTTGCGACAGGGGGATAGTAACACTGAAGCTTTCTTT
CDR3: CASNLRQGDSNTEAFF

D: -
J: TRBJ2-7
V: TRBV5-8
size: few
DNA: TGTGCCAGCAGCTTGCGGGGGGCAAGCTACGAGCAGTACTTC
CDR3: CASSLRGASYEQYF

D: -
J: TRBJ1-6
V: TRBV6-1
size: few
DNA: TGTGCCAGCAGTGCACAGGGTTCGGGCTCCTATAATTCACCCCTCCACTTT
CDR3: CASSAQGSGSYNSPLHF

D: TRBD1
J: TRBJ1-4
V: TRBV7-8
size: -
DNA: TGTGCCAGCAGGACAGGGGGAGGGGAAAAACTGTTTTTT
CDR3: CASRTGGGEKLFF

D: TRBD2
J: TRBJ2-1
V: TRBV11-3
size: once
DNA: TGTGCCAGCAGCTCGTTTAGCGGGGGGGCCGTTGAGCAGTTCTTC
CDR3: CASSSFSGGAVEQFF

D: -
J: TRBJ2-1
V: TRBV19
size: few
DNA: TGTGCCAGTAGTATTCAGGGTCCCCCTGGCAATGAGCAGTTCTTC
CDR3: CASSIQGPPGNEQFF

D: TRBD2
J: TRBJ2-7
V: TRBV7-9
size: -
DNA: TGTGCCAGCAGCTTTGGGAGCGGGGCCTACTACGAGCAGTACTTC
CDR3: CASSFGSGAYYEQYF